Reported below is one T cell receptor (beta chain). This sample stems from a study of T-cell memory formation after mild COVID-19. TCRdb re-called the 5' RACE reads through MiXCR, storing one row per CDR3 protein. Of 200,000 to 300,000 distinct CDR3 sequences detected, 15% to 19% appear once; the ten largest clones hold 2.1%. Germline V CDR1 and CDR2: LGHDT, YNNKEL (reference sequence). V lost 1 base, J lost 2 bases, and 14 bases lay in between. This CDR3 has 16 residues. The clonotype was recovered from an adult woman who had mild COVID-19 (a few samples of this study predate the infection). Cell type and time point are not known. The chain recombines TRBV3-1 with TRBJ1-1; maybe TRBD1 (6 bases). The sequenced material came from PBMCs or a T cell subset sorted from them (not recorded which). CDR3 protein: CASSQGWDTSNTEAFF. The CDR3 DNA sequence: TGTGCCAGCAGCCAAGGCTGGGACACATCTAACACTGAAGCTTTCTTT. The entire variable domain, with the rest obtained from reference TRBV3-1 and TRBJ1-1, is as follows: DTAVSQTPKYLVTQMGNDKSIKCEQNLGHDTMYWYKQDSKKFLKIMFSYNNKELIINETVPNRFSPKSPDKAHLNLHINSLELGDSAVYFCASSQGWDTSNTEAFFGQGTRLTVV.